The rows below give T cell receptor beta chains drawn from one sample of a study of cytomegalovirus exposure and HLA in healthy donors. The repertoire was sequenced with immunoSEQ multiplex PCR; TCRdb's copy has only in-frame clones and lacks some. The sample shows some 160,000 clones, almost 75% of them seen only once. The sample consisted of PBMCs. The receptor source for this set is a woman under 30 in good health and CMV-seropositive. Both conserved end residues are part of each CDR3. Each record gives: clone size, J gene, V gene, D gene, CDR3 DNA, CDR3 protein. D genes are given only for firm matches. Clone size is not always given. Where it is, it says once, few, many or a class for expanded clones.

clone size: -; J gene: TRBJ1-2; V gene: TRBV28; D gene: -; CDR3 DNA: TGTGCCAGCAGTCCAGGACAGCCCTTTAACTATGGCTACACCTTC; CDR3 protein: CASSPGQPFNYGYTF
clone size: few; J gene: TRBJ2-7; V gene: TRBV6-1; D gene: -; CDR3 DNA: TGTGCCAGCAGTGAAGGAGACATCCTTCTTTACGAGCAGTACTTC; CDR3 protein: CASSEGDILLYEQYF
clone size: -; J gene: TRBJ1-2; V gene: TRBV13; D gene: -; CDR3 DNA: TGTGCCAGCAACCGGCCGGGATGGGACTATGGCTACACCTTC; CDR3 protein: CASNRPGWDYGYTF
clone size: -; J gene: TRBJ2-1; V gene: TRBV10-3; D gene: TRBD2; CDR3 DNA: TGTGCCTGGGGGGGAAATGAGCAGTTCTTC; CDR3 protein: CAWGGNEQFF
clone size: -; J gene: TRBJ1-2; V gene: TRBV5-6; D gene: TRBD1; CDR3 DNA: TGTGCCAGCAGTTGGGACAGTTCTAACTATGGCTACACCTTC; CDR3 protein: CASSWDSSNYGYTF
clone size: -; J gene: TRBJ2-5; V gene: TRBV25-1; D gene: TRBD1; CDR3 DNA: TGTGCCAGCAGTGAGGGCAGGGGGCAAGAGACCCAGTACTTC; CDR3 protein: CASSEGRGQETQYF
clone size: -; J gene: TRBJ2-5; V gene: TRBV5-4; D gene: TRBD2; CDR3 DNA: TGTGCCAGCAGCCCTACCCCGCGACTAGCGGAGAAAGAGACCCAGTACTTC; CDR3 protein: CASSPTPRLAEKETQYF
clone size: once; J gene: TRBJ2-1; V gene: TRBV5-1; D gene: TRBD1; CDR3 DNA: TGCGCCAGCAGCGAACCGGGACAGGGGTACTACAATGAGCAGTTCTTC; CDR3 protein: CASSEPGQGYYNEQFF
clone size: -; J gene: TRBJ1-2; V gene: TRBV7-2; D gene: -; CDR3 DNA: TGTGCCAGCAGCTTAGCCCCTCGGGGCTATGGCTACACCTTC; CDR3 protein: CASSLAPRGYGYTF
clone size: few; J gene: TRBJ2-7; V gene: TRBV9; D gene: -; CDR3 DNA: TGTGCCAGCAGCGTCTTCCCCGAGGGCTCCTACGAGCAGTACTTC; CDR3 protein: CASSVFPEGSYEQYF
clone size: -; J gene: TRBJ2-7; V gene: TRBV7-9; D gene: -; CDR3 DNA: TGTGCCAGCAGCACACTAACATCCCCCTCCTACGAGCAGTACTTC; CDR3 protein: CASSTLTSPSYEQYF
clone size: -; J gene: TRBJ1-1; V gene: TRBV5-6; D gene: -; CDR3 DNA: TGTGCCAGCAGCTTGGCGGGGGGGATGACTGAAGCTTTCTTT; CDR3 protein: CASSLAGGMTEAFF
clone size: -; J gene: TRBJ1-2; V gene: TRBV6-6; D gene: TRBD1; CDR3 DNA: TGTGCCAGCCTGGACAGGGTGGGGAGCTATGGCTACACCTTC; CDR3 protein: CASLDRVGSYGYTF
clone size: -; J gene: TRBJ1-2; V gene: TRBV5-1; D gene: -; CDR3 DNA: TGCGCCAGCAGCTTACTACAGGGTCTTGATGGCTACACCTTC; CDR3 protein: CASSLLQGLDGYTF
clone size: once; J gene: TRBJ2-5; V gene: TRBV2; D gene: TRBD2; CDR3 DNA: TGTGCCAGCAGTGTGCGGGGGGAAGAGACCCAGTACTTC; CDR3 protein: CASSVRGEETQYF